This T cell receptor (beta chain) was recorded in a study of blood T cell repertoires in COVID-19. At the level of the study: Material from acute and convalescent COVID-19 was sourced from the United States, Italy and Spain.

Per the original data handling: Reference gene primer amplification in the assay estimated nucleated cell counts. Sequencing was performed with immunoSEQ multiplex PCR; in TCRdb, only in-frame clones are kept and a portion is missing. D and trimming were read from the DNA, whereas the V and J calls and clone size are those reported in that table. The sample carries some 130,000 clones, 60% to 80% recorded once. Germline V gene lookup returns CDR1 SGHVS and CDR2 FNYEAQ. CDR3 length equals 15 residues. Trimming cost V 1 base and J 9 bases, with 16 bases left between them. This clone showed up just once.

The V call is TRBV7-6, the J call TRBJ2-1; D possibly corresponds to TRBD2 (6 bases). The TCR was taken from a man aged 60 to 75 who had recovered from COVID-19. Material: peripheral blood. CDR3 nucleotides: TGTGCCAGCAGCTTAGTGGAGGGGCAGGGCGGTGAGCAGTTCTTC. Its protein product is CASSLVEGQGGEQFF.